A single sample gave rise to the 20 T cell receptor beta chains below, sequenced in a study of blood T cell repertoires in COVID-19. Sequencing used immunoSEQ multiplex PCR; TCRdb keeps in-frame clones, though not all of them. The sample shows under 250,000 clones, around 90% of them seen only once. The sequencing sample was made of peripheral blood. These TCRs come from a man aged 55 to 70 with COVID-19, enrolled during active disease.

The rearrangement joins TRBV28 to TRBJ2-7, with D maybe TRBD2 (6 bases). With 5 bases removed from V and 9 bases from J, the gap between germline ends came to 8 bases. The CDR3 spans 10 residues. Per germline, CDR1 MDHEN and CDR2 SYDVKM. CDR3 loop: CASSGRGQYF. The DNA of the CDR3 is TGTGCCAGCAGTGGGCGGGGGCAGTACTTC.

The chain employs TRBV7-9 and TRBJ1-2; TRBD1 matches at 8 bases. CDR1 is SEHNR, CDR2 FQNEAQ, per germline (reference sequence). This CDR3 region has 15 residues. Trimming cost V 0 bases and J 7 bases; bases outside gene matches: 7. The CDR3 sequence: CASSLAAAGGGGYTF. The CDR3 DNA follows: TGTGCCAGCAGCTTAGCGGCGGCAGGGGGCGGTGGCTACACCTTC.

CDR3 sequence (DNA): TGTGTGATAGAAGGGGGCGTTCGCCAGCCCCAGCATTTT. Translating it yields CVIEGGVRQPQHF. This chain links TRBV12-2 with TRBJ1-5; TRBD1 is the table's D call and was not checked against the DNA. TRBV12-2 is a pseudogene. The CDR3 is 13 amino acids.

This clone was detected only once. This chain uses TRBV9 with TRBJ1-4, with unresolved D. Germline-derived CDR1 and CDR2 are SGDLS and YYNGEE. Trimming removed 4 bases at V and 3 bases at J, with 10 bases between. The CDR3 covers 14 residues. The CDR3 DNA sequence: TGTGCCAGCAGCAATGGGCAGGCTAATGAAAAACTGTTTTTT. Its translation is CASSNGQANEKLFF.

The chain joins TRBV19 to TRBJ2-1; TRBD2 matches at 10 bases. The CDR3 consists of 16 residues. Germline assignment: CDR1 LNHDA and CDR2 SQIVND (reference sequence). V trimming: 3 bases; J trimming: 4 bases; junction bases outside the gene matches: 6. The CDR3 nucleotides read TGTGCCAGTAGTATCTCAGCGGGAGGGGTTTACAATGAGCAGTTCTTC. This sequence encodes CASSISAGGVYNEQFF.

The chain has TRBV7-3 and TRBJ2-1; 9 bases fit TRBD2. The CDR3 sequence is 16 residues long. Per germline, CDR1 SGHTA and CDR2 FQGTGA. V was pared by 3 bases and J by 3 bases, with 6 bases of the junction left unmatched. CDR3 in amino acids: CASSLVAGVVYNEQFF. For the CDR3, the DNA is TGTGCCAGCAGCTTGGTAGCGGGAGTAGTCTACAATGAGCAGTTCTTC.

This clone was observed a few times. V and J are TRBV6-5 and TRBJ1-2, with a possible D match to TRBD1 (5 bases). The germline CDR1 and CDR2 sequences are MNHEY and SVGAGI. The V gene lost 0 bases and the J gene lost 7 bases, with 15 bases spanning the gap. The CDR3 runs 15 residues. The CDR3 reads CASSYSLRGRGGYTF. CDR3 nucleotides: TGTGCCAGCAGTTACTCGTTAAGGGGAAGGGGTGGCTACACCTTC.

Regarding this clone: In the same sample, other DNA sequences code for this CDR3. The genes are TRBV7-2 and TRBJ1-5, with D tentatively TRBD1 (5 bases). Germline V gene lookup returns CDR1 SGHTA and CDR2 FQGNSA. The CDR3 extends over 13 amino acids. V was pared by 5 bases and J by 4 bases, with 9 bases between. CDR3 region: CASSLQGNQPQHF. CDR3 in DNA: TGTGCCAGCAGCCTTCAGGGTAATCAGCCCCAGCATTTT.

The chain has TRBV7-8 and TRBJ2-7; D is undetermined. The germline gives CDR1 SGHVS, CDR2 FQNEAQ. This CDR3 region has 14 residues. Trimming stripped 4 bases from V and 0 bases from J, with 10 bases between. The CDR3 DNA is TGTGCCAGCAGCTCTACTCCGAGCTCCTACGAGCAGTACTTC. This codes for CASSSTPSSYEQYF.

This clone has a handful of counts. This chain uses TRBV7-2 with TRBJ2-7; 9 bases are a match to TRBD2. Germline V gene sequence: CDR1 SGHTA, CDR2 FQGNSA. This CDR3 region has 12 residues. Unmatched junction bases numbered 7, after V lost 10 bases and J lost 6 bases. The CDR3: CATAGGIGEQYF. The CDR3 DNA sequence: TGTGCCACTGCGGGAGGGATCGGCGAGCAGTACTTC.

The J gene is TRBJ2-3, the V gene TRBV5-6; D gene uncertain. The CDR3 is 13 residues long. Germline CDR1 SGHDT, CDR2 YYEEEE. The V end was cut by 2 bases, the J end by 0 bases, with 4 bases between. The CDR3 region has the DNA TGTGCCAGCAGCTTCTATAGCACAGATACGCAGTATTTT. Translating gives CASSFYSTDTQYF.

This chain links TRBV4-2 with TRBJ2-7, with D uncertain. This CDR3 has 13 amino acids. Germline V CDR1 and CDR2: LGHNA, YNFKEQ. V was shortened by 0 bases and J by 4 bases, with 7 bases between the two germline ends. The CDR3 DNA reads TGTGCCAGCAGCCAAGATAGGAGTTACGAGCAGTACTTC. Translated, it gives CASSQDRSYEQYF.

The CDR3 region is CASSSGQGIADYGYTF. The CDR3 region has the DNA TGTGCCAGCAGCTCTGGACAAGGTATCGCGGACTATGGCTACACCTTC. The V gene is TRBV5-4, the J gene TRBJ1-2, with D perhaps TRBD1 (5 bases). This CDR3 has 16 amino acids. Per germline, CDR1 SGHNT and CDR2 YYREEE (reference sequence). V was cut by 3 bases and J by 3 bases, with 18 bases left in between.

This clone appeared once. The rearrangement links TRBV5-1 to TRBJ2-3; 11 bases fit TRBD2. With V trimmed by 9 bases and J by 2 bases, 5 bases remained unmatched. In germline, CDR1 is SGHRS, CDR2 YFSETQ. This CDR3 has 14 residues. The CDR3 spells CATRLAGNTDTQYF. DNA for the CDR3: TGCGCCACAAGACTAGCGGGGAACACAGATACGCAGTATTTT.

This chain joins TRBV10-2 and TRBJ2-7; maybe TRBD1 (6 bases). The ends were cut back, 7 bases at V and 7 bases at J, with 17 bases in the middle. Germline V lookup: CDR1 WSHSY, CDR2 SAAADI. This CDR3 has 13 residues. CDR3 protein: CASKKTGSGEQYF. In DNA form, the CDR3 reads TGCGCCAGCAAGAAAACAGGGTCTGGGGAGCAGTACTTC.

In this sample, this clone turned up a few times. This chain uses TRBV5-4 with TRBJ1-2; 8 bases match TRBD1. The ends lost 2 bases at V and 6 bases at J; junction bases unmatched: 3. The CDR3 is made up of 13 amino acids. From germline, CDR1 is SGHNT and CDR2 YYREEE (reference sequence). The CDR3: CASSFQGAHGYTF. The CDR3, as DNA: TGTGCCAGCAGCTTCCAGGGGGCGCATGGCTACACCTTC.

The chain employs TRBV9 and TRBJ1-2, with 7 bases that match TRBD1. Trimming took 6 bases from V and 8 from J; bases not matched to a gene: 22. CDR3 size: 17 residues. Germline values: CDR1 SGDLS, CDR2 YYNGEE. CDR3 in amino acids: CASTFASYPRQGGGYTF. Written as DNA, the CDR3 is TGTGCCAGCACGTTTGCTTCCTATCCGAGACAGGGAGGCGGCTACACCTTC.

The V gene is TRBV5-8, the J gene TRBJ1-4; D perhaps matches TRBD1 (6 bases). CDR1 SGHTS and CDR2 YDEGEE come from the germline V gene. V was clipped by 4 bases and J by 1 base, with 17 bases between them. This CDR3 has 17 residues. Here the CDR3 DNA reads TGTGCCAGCAGCGTATCCGGCGGGGGGCTAACTAATGAAAAACTGTTTTTT. It is translated as CASSVSGGGLTNEKLFF.

This clone was found once. This chain links TRBV7-2 with TRBJ2-2, with 10 positions matching TRBD1. J lost 4 bases, V lost 2 bases, and 13 bases had no gene match. CDR1 and CDR2 from the germline V gene are SGHTA and FQGNSA. The CDR3 has 19 amino acids. As DNA, the CDR3 is TGTGCCAGCAGCTTATGGGGGGACAGGGGCTTGGTGTGCACCGGGGAGCTGTTTTTT. Protein product: CASSLWGDRGLVCTGELFF. The full variable domain, completed using reference TRBV7-2 and TRBJ2-2, is GAGVSQSPSNKVTEKGKDVELRCDPISGHTALYWYRQSLGQGLEFLIYFQGNSAPDKSGLPSDRFSAERTGGSVSTLTIQRTQQEDSAVYLCASSLWGDRGLVCTGELFFGEGSRLTVL.

The CDR3 DNA reads as TGTGCCAGCAGCTTTCTCCCGTGGACTAGCGGGGGGGAGAACACCGGGGAGCTGTTTTTT. As protein: CASSFLPWTSGGENTGELFF. This chain uses TRBV4-2 with TRBJ2-2, with TRBD2 matching 15 bases. The CDR3 has 20 residues. V was pared by 5 bases and J by 1 base, with 11 bases of the junction left unmatched. Germline values: CDR1 LGHNA, CDR2 YNFKEQ.